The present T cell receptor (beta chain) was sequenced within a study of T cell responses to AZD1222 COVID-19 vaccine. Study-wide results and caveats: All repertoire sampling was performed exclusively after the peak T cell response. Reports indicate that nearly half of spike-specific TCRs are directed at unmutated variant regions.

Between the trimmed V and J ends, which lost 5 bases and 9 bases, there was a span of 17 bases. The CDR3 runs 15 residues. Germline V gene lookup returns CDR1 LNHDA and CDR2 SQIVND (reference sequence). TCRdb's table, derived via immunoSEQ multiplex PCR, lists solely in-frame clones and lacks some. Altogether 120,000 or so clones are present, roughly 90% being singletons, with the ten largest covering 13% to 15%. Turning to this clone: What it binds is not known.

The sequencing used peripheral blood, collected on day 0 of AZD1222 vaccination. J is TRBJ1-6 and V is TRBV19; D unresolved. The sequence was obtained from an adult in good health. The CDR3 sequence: CASSPLGRLSSPLHF. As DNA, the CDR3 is TGTGCCAGTAGTCCCTTAGGCCGCCTTTCTTCACCCCTCCACTTT.